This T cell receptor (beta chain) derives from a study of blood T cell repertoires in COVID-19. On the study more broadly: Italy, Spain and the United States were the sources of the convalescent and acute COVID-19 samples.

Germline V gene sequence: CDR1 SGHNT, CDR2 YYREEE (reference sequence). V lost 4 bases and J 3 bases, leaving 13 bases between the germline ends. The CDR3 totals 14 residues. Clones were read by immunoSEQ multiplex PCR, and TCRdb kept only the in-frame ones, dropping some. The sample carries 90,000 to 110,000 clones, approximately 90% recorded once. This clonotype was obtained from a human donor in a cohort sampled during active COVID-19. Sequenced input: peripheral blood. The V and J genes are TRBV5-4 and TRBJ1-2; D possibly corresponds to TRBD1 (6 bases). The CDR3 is CASSEQGNYYGYTF. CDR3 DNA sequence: TGTGCCAGCAGCGAACAGGGTAATTACTATGGCTACACCTTC.